Given below is one TCR beta chain in context. Regarding treatment: preoperative locoregional IRX-2 cytokine immunotherapy. The sample belongs to a study of preoperative IRX-2 immunotherapy in early breast cancer. The data were produced by immunoSEQ multiplex PCR, yet TCRdb's version contains in-frame clones alone and is incomplete. The table shows about 38,000 clones, with roughly 82% occurring only once. The CDR3 runs to 16 residues. V dropped 5 bases and J dropped 4; count of bases not matched to a gene: 11. The gene calls are TRBV7-1 and TRBJ1-2; the match to TRBD1 covers 9 bases. TRBV7-1 has ORF status, its function being uncertain. This sample comprised lymph node tissue, obtained after IRX-2 immunotherapy. This TCR was sampled from a human donor with breast cancer. The CDR3: CASSQPGQGLLYGYTF. The CDR3 DNA reads as TGTGCCAGCAGCCAACCCGGACAGGGGCTTCTCTATGGCTACACCTTC.